A selection of T cell receptor beta chains follows, all from one sample in a study of cytomegalovirus exposure and HLA in healthy donors. Assay: immunoSEQ multiplex PCR; the TCRdb copy retains only in-frame clones and omits some. The sample has 45,000 or so clones, approximately 93% seen once. Sample: PBMCs. The source is a woman between 18 and 29 years old in good health and CMV-seronegative. CDR3s include the opening cysteine and the closing phenylalanine or tryptophan. A D gene is named only where the DNA matches it firmly. Rows may omit the clone size; those that give it use once, few, many or a size class.

abundance | len | j_gene | d_gene | v_gene | CDR3aa | CDR3nt
NA | 12 | TRBJ2-1 | NA | TRBV12-5 | CASGRDYNEQFF | TGTGCTAGTGGACGAGATTACAATGAGCAGTTCTTC
once | 15 | TRBJ1-4 | NA | TRBV19 | CASMRQSATNEKLFF | TGTGCCAGTATGCGACAATCAGCAACTAATGAAAAACTGTTTTTT
NA | 15 | TRBJ2-7 | TRBD1 | TRBV27 | CASRPDRAFPYEQYF | TGTGCCAGCAGACCCGACAGGGCCTTCCCCTACGAGCAGTACTTC
few | 14 | TRBJ2-7 | TRBD1 | TRBV28 | CASSVTGGSYEQYF | TGTGCCAGCAGCGTGACAGGGGGCTCCTACGAGCAGTACTTC
once | 17 | TRBJ1-6 | TRBD1 | TRBV5-4 | CASSLASTGTGGSPLHF | TGTGCCAGCAGCTTGGCTTCAACCGGGACAGGGGGTTCACCCCTCCACTTT
NA | 14 | TRBJ2-7 | TRBD1 | TRBV2 | CASMGDSSTYEQYF | TGTGCCAGCATGGGGGACAGTAGTACCTACGAGCAGTACTTC
NA | 17 | TRBJ1-1 | TRBD1 | TRBV5-4 | CASSFRTGPIHPIEAFF | TGTGCCAGCAGCTTCCGGACAGGACCAATCCACCCGATTGAAGCTTTCTTT
NA | 14 | TRBJ2-2 | TRBD1 | TRBV28 | CASSPGGKTGELFF | TGTGCCAGCAGCCCAGGGGGCAAAACCGGGGAGCTGTTTTTT
once | 17 | TRBJ2-3 | TRBD2 | TRBV28 | CASSTRLAGARRDTQYF | TGTGCCAGCAGCACCCGACTAGCGGGGGCCCGCCGGGATACGCAGTATTTT
NA | 14 | TRBJ2-3 | TRBD1 | TRBV10-2 | CASSRDRVTDTQYF | TGCGCCAGCAGCCGGGACAGGGTCACAGATACGCAGTATTTT
NA | 14 | TRBJ2-2 | NA | TRBV5-1 | CASSGGGNTGELFF | TGCGCCAGCAGCGGTGGCGGGAACACCGGGGAGCTGTTTTTT
NA | 15 | TRBJ2-2 | TRBD2 | TRBV5-4 | CASSPVSGSTGELFF | TGTGCCAGCAGCCCGGTCAGCGGGAGTACCGGGGAGCTGTTTTTT
few | 15 | TRBJ2-6 | NA | TRBV19 | CASSAQGGGANVLTF | TGTGCCAGTAGTGCACAGGGCGGTGGGGCCAACGTCCTGACTTTC
NA | 13 | TRBJ2-3 | NA | TRBV7-3 | CASSSGGTDTQYF | TGTGCCAGCAGCTCAGGGGGCACAGATACGCAGTATTTT
once | 15 | TRBJ2-5 | TRBD1 | TRBV9 | CASSVAGQDLSTQYF | TGTGCCAGCAGCGTAGCGGGACAGGACCTGTCGACCCAGTACTTC
NA | 14 | TRBJ2-7 | TRBD1 | TRBV6-6 | CASSLEAQGTGVNF | TGTGCCAGCAGTTTAGAGGCCCAAGGGACAGGGGTGAACTTC
NA | 14 | TRBJ1-4 | TRBD1 | TRBV2 | CASRGTATNEKLFF | TGTGCCAGCAGAGGGACAGCAACTAATGAAAAACTGTTTTTT
NA | 15 | TRBJ1-1 | NA | TRBV6-6 | CASSYLGGLNTEAFF | TGTGCCAGCAGTTACCTCGGGGGACTGAACACTGAAGCTTTCTTT
NA | 18 | TRBJ1-5 | NA | TRBV6-1 | CASSEDMVGQATHQPQHF | TGTGCCAGCAGTGAAGACATGGTAGGCCAGGCAACTCATCAGCCCCAGCATTTT
NA | 16 | TRBJ2-3 | NA | TRBV2 | CASSEEGQTDPDTQYF | TGTGCCAGCAGTGAAGAGGGACAAACGGATCCGGATACGCAGTATTTT